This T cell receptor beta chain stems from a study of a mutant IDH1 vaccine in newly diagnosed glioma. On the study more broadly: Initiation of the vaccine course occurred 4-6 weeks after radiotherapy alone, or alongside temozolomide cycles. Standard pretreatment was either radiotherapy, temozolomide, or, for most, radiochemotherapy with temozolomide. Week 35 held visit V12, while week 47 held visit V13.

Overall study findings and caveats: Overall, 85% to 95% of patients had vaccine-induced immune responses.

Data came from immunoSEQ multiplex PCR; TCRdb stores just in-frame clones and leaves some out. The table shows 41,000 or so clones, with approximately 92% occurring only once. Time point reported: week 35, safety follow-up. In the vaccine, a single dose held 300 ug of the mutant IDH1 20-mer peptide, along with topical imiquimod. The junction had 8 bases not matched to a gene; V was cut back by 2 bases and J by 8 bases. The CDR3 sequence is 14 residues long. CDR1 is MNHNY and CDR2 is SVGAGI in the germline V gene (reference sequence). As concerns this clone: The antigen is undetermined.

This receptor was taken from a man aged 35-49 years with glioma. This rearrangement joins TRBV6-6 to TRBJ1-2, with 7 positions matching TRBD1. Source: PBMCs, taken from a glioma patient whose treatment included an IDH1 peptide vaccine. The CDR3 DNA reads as TGTGCCAGCAGTTACGGGACAGATCGGCCAGGCTACACCTTC. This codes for CASSYGTDRPGYTF.